The 26 T cell receptor beta chains listed next were all sequenced from one sample in a study of blood T cell repertoires in COVID-19. Method: immunoSEQ multiplex PCR; TCRdb's copy keeps in-frame clones and lacks some. The sample carries 100,000 to 150,000 clones, around 85% recorded once. The sequencing input was peripheral blood. The receptors derive from a man aged 30 to 39 with COVID-19, enrolled during active disease.

The V call is TRBV7-9, the J call TRBJ2-2; D is perhaps TRBD2 (6 bases). The V gene's germline CDR1 is SEHNR and CDR2 FQNEAQ (reference sequence). The CDR3 has 16 amino acids. V was cut by 10 bases and J by 0 bases, with 18 bases left in between. The CDR3 is CATTVGGGTNTGELFF. In DNA, the CDR3 is TGTGCCACCACCGTCGGCGGCGGGACGAACACCGGGGAGCTGTTTTTT.

There are a few counts of this clone. J is TRBJ2-2 and V is TRBV19; D perhaps matches TRBD2 (5 bases). Trimming stripped 4 bases from V and 5 bases from J, with 14 bases between. The germline V gene encodes CDR1 LNHDA and CDR2 SQIVND (reference sequence). The CDR3 consists of 15 residues. CDR3 bases: TGTGCCAGTAGTAAGAGATCCTCGGGGACCGGGGAGCTGTTTTTT. Protein sequence: CASSKRSSGTGELFF.

The chain has TRBV30 and TRBJ2-2, with a weak D call TRBD1 (5 bases). V lost 1 base to trimming and J lost 3 bases, with 6 bases between them. Germline loops: CDR1 GTSNPN, CDR2 SVGIG (reference sequence). This CDR3 is 13 amino acids long. The CDR3 DNA sequence: TGTGCCTGGAGTGGACAGTACACCGGGGAGCTGTTTTTT. Protein sequence: CAWSGQYTGELFF.

This chain joins TRBV6-5 and TRBJ2-3; D perhaps matches TRBD1 (6 bases). CDR1 is MNHEY and CDR2 is SVGAGI in the germline V gene. With 2 bases removed from V and 2 bases from J, the gap between germline ends came to 11 bases. The CDR3 spans 15 residues. DNA for the CDR3: TGTGCCAGCAGTTACCAGGGGCTCTCCACAGATACGCAGTATTTT. It yields the protein CASSYQGLSTDTQYF.

This chain links TRBV12-3 or TRBV12-4 with TRBJ1-2; D is uncertain. The CDR3 runs to 13 residues. Trimming left V 8 bases short and J 2 bases short, with 12 bases between. The CDR3 spells CASHKTENYGYTF. CDR3 in DNA: TGTGCCAGCCATAAAACAGAGAACTATGGCTACACCTTC.

In this sample, this clone turned up once. The genes are TRBV30 and TRBJ2-7, with 11 bases fitting TRBD1. The J segment lost 4 bases and the V segment lost 4 bases, leaving 3 bases of the junction unmatched. Germline assignment: CDR1 GTSNPN and CDR2 SVGIG (reference sequence). The CDR3 is 13 residues long. The DNA for the CDR3 is TGTGCCTGGACGGGGACAGGGGGGTACGAGCAGTACTTC. Translating gives CAWTGTGGYEQYF.

The rearrangement uses TRBV19 and TRBJ2-1; D possibly corresponds to TRBD1 (6 bases). The germline V gene has CDR1 LNHDA and CDR2 SQIVND (reference sequence). This CDR3 contains 16 residues. V gave up 1 base and J gave up 1 base, with 11 bases separating them. The CDR3 protein is CASSIVPGVSYNEQFF. The DNA of the CDR3 is TGTGCCAGTAGTATAGTGCCAGGGGTATCCTACAATGAGCAGTTCTTC.

This chain joins TRBV7-7 and TRBJ2-6; D may be TRBD1 (5 bases). CDR1 and CDR2 (germline): SSHAT, FNYEAQ (reference sequence). The CDR3 contains 14 residues. Trimming removed 6 bases from V and 4 bases from J, with 10 bases in between. The CDR3 DNA is TGTGCCAGCAGTAAAGGGGTCGGGGCCAACGTCCTGACTTTC. It specifies CASSKGVGANVLTF.

The chain recombines TRBV5-1 with TRBJ2-7; possible D gene TRBD2, 5 bases. V was clipped by 4 bases and J by 1 base, with 18 bases between them. Germline assignment: CDR1 SGHRS and CDR2 YFSETQ. This CDR3 region has 16 residues. CDR3 DNA: TGCGCCAGCAGCGCCGCGTGGGGAGCCCTTTCCTACGAGCAGTACTTC. Translation: CASSAAWGALSYEQYF.

The chain uses TRBV6-5 and TRBJ1-1, with D possibly matching TRBD1 (5 bases). The CDR3 is 14 amino acids. V was shortened by 6 bases and J by 0 bases, with 11 bases between the two germline ends. From germline, CDR1 is MNHEY and CDR2 SVGAGI. The CDR3: CASSIRGVNTEAFF. CDR3 sequence (DNA): TGTGCCAGCAGCATACGGGGGGTGAACACTGAAGCTTTCTTT.

The chain has TRBV7-4 and TRBJ1-1; D call uncertain. Germline V gene sequence: CDR1 SGHVT, CDR2 SQSDAQ. V gave up 1 base and J gave up 4 bases, with 7 bases separating them. This CDR3 contains 13 residues. In DNA form, the CDR3 reads TGTGCCAGCAGCTTAGGGGGAGGCACTGAAGCTTTCTTT. Encoded protein: CASSLGGGTEAFF.

This clone was observed many times. Other DNA sequences in this sample translate to the same CDR3. This chain connects TRBV14 to TRBJ1-3, with D possibly being TRBD1 (5 bases). Trimming shortened V by 6 bases and J by 0 bases, and 9 bases separated the two germline ends. The CDR3 extends over 14 amino acids. The germline V gene has CDR1 SGHDN and CDR2 FVKESK. CDR3 sequence: CASSPGHSGNTIYF. The CDR3, as DNA: TGTGCCAGCAGTCCCGGACACTCTGGAAACACCATATATTTT.

This chain joins TRBV5-1 and TRBJ1-1; D ambiguous. The germline V gene has CDR1 SGHRS and CDR2 YFSETQ. This CDR3 spans 12 amino acids. V lost 4 bases and J 2 bases, leaving 6 bases between the germline ends. CDR3 region: CASSPPNTEAFF. CDR3 nucleotides: TGCGCCAGCAGCCCCCCTAACACTGAAGCTTTCTTT.

The V gene is TRBV7-9, the J gene TRBJ1-6; D is perhaps TRBD1 (6 bases). Germline CDR1 is SEHNR and CDR2 is FQNEAQ (reference sequence). V lost 5 bases, J lost 7 bases, and 15 bases lay in between. The CDR3 covers 15 residues. Written as DNA, the CDR3 is TGTGCCAGCAGCCCCCCGCAGCAGGGGAATTCACCCCTCCACTTT. This translates into CASSPPQQGNSPLHF.

V and J are TRBV9 and TRBJ2-1, with TRBD2 identical over 8 bases. Trimming took 7 bases from V and 1 from J; bases not matched to a gene: 4. CDR1 and CDR2 (germline): SGDLS, YYNGEE. The CDR3 covers 14 residues. CDR3: CASSGGGSYNEQFF. DNA for the CDR3: TGTGCCAGCTCGGGAGGGGGGTCCTACAATGAGCAGTTCTTC.

The gene calls are TRBV7-2 and TRBJ2-7, with unresolved D. The CDR3 runs 13 residues. Germline V lookup: CDR1 SGHTA, CDR2 FQGNSA. With 0 bases removed from V and 7 bases from J, the gap between germline ends came to 10 bases. Here the CDR3 reads CASSLAAPPEQYF. Here the CDR3 DNA reads TGTGCCAGCAGCTTAGCGGCACCACCGGAGCAGTACTTC.

The V and J genes are TRBV30 and TRBJ2-1, with 12 bases that match TRBD2. The CDR3 is 21 amino acids. Trimming at V came to 0 bases and at J to 0 bases, leaving 15 bases not matched to a gene. CDR1 and CDR2 (germline): GTSNPN, SVGIG (reference sequence). The CDR3 DNA is TGTGCCTGGAGTGTCCGGCTAGCGGGGGGGCCGACGTCCAACTCCTACAATGAGCAGTTCTTC. Encoded protein: CAWSVRLAGGPTSNSYNEQFF.

The chain couples TRBV4-3 to TRBJ1-5; 7 bases match TRBD1. V gave up 0 bases and J gave up 9 bases; unmatched junction bases: 11. This CDR3 has 16 amino acids. Germline values: CDR1 LGHNA, CDR2 YSLEER. CDR3 residues: CASSQEAGQPRMPQHF. CDR3 bases: TGCGCCAGCAGCCAAGAGGCGGGACAGCCCAGGATGCCCCAGCATTTT.

The V and J genes are TRBV6-5 and TRBJ2-5; 7 nucleotides agree with TRBD2. The CDR3 spans 13 residues. Germline V gene sequence: CDR1 MNHEY, CDR2 SVGAGI. V lost 7 bases, J lost 4 bases, and 6 bases stayed unmatched. The DNA for the CDR3 is TGTGCCAGCACCGTCAGCGGGGCAGAGACCCAGTACTTC. This codes for CASTVSGAETQYF.

The chain employs TRBV11-2 and TRBJ2-7, with a weak D call TRBD1 (6 bases). Trimming took off 5 bases at V and 4 bases at J, with 12 bases between the two ends. The germline gives CDR1 SGHAT, CDR2 FQNNGV. This CDR3 is 13 amino acids long. The CDR3 spells CASSTGTPYEQYF. CDR3 DNA: TGTGCCAGCAGCACCGGGACACCTTACGAGCAGTACTTC.

The chain uses TRBV2 and TRBJ2-4, with TRBD2 matching 7 bases. V dropped 4 bases and J dropped 9; count of bases not matched to a gene: 9. CDR3 length: 14 amino acids. Germline-derived CDR1 and CDR2 are SNHLY and FYNNEI. The CDR3 region has the DNA TGTGCCAGCAGTGGATATGGGGGGAGGGGCATTCAGTACTTC. This encodes CASSGYGGRGIQYF. The whole variable domain, remainder taken from reference TRBV2 and TRBJ2-4, is EPEVTQTPSHQVTQMGQEVILRCVPISNHLYFYWYRQILGQKVEFLVSFYNNEISEKSEIFDDQFSVERPDGSNFTLKIRSTKLEDSAMYFCASSGYGGRGIQYFGAGTRLSVL.

The rearrangement uses TRBV29-1 and TRBJ2-3; TRBD1 matches 10 bases. The CDR3 is 14 residues long. CDR1 and CDR2 (germline): SQVTM, ANQGSEA. V shed 7 bases and J 3 bases; nucleotides not matched to a gene: 7. CDR3 sequence (DNA): TGCAGCGCTGCGGGACAGGGGATGACAGATACGCAGTATTTT. Its translation is CSAAGQGMTDTQYF.

The rearrangement uses TRBV11-3 and TRBJ2-7, with 8 bases identical to TRBD1. In germline, CDR1 is SGHNT, CDR2 YENEEA. The CDR3 length is 15 residues. With V trimmed by 8 bases and J by 5 bases, 14 bases remained unmatched. CDR3 amino acids: CASGPGQGHRHEQYF. As DNA, the CDR3 is TGTGCCAGCGGCCCTGGACAGGGTCATCGTCACGAGCAGTACTTC.

The V and J genes are TRBV27 and TRBJ2-7; 11 bases fit TRBD1. CDR1 is MNHEY, CDR2 SMNVEV, per germline (reference sequence). The J segment lost 0 bases and the V segment lost 6 bases, leaving 16 bases of the junction unmatched. The CDR3 has 19 amino acids. CDR3 nucleotides: TGTGCCAGCAGAGTTTCCGGACAGGGGGCTATTGGTTCCTCCTACGAGCAGTACTTC. Its protein is CASRVSGQGAIGSSYEQYF.

This chain uses TRBV29-1 with TRBJ2-1, with TRBD1 as a possible D gene (5 bases). The CDR3 covers 13 residues. Germline CDR1 SQVTM, CDR2 ANQGSEA. Trimming took 6 bases from V and 7 from J, leaving 16 bases between them. The CDR3 nucleotides are TGCAGCGTCCTCAGGGTAGGGGTAAATGAGCAGTTCTTC. Encoded protein: CSVLRVGVNEQFF.

The chain is built from TRBV6-6 and TRBJ2-1, with TRBD2 matching over 9 bases. J lost 9 bases, V lost 9 bases, and 12 bases had no gene match. CDR3 length: 14 amino acids. Germline V gene data show CDR1 as MNHNY and CDR2 as SVGAGI (reference sequence). The CDR3 reads CASGAAGGPGEQFF. Written as DNA, the CDR3 is TGTGCCAGTGGTGCTGCGGGGGGGCCGGGTGAGCAGTTCTTC.